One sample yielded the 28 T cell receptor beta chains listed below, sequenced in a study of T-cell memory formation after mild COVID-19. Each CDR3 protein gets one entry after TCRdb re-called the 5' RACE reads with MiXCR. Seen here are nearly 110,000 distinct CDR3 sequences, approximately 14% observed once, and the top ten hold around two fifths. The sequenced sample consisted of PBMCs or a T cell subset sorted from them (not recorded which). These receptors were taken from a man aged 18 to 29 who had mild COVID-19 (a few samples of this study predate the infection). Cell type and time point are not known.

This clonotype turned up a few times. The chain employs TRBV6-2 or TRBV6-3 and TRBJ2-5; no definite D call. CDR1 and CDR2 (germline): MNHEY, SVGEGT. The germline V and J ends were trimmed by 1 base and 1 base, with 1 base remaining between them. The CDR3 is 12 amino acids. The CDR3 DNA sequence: TGTGCCAGCAGTTACTTCCAAGAGACCCAGTACTTC. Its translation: CASSYFQETQYF.

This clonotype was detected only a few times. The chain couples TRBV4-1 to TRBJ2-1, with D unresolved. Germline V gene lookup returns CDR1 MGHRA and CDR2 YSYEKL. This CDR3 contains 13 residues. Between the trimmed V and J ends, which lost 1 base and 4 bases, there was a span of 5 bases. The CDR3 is CASSQVLYNEQFF. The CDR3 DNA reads TGCGCCAGCAGCCAAGTACTTTACAATGAGCAGTTCTTC.

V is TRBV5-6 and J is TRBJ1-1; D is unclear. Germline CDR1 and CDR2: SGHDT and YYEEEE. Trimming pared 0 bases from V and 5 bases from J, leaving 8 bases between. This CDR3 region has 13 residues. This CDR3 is CASSLAGKTEAFF. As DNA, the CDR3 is TGTGCCAGCAGCTTGGCCGGGAAAACTGAAGCTTTCTTT.

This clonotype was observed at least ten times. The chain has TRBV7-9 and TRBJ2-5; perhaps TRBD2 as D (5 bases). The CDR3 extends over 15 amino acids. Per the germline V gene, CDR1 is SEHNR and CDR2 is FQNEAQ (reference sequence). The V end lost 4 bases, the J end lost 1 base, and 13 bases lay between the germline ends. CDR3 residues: CASSSSEVLQETQYF. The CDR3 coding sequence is TGTGCCAGCAGCTCCTCGGAGGTCCTCCAAGAGACCCAGTACTTC. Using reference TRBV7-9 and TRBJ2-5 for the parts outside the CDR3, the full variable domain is DTGVSQNPRHKITKRGQNVTFRCDPISEHNRLYWYRQTLGQGPEFLTYFQNEAQLEKSRLLSDRFSAERPKGSFSTLEIQRTEQGDSAMYLCASSSSEVLQETQYFGPGTRLLVL.

The CDR3 DNA reads as TGTGCCACCAGTACCCTGGGGCAGGGGATCTACAATGAGCAGTTCTTC. Encoded protein: CATSTLGQGIYNEQFF. This chain uses TRBV24-1 with TRBJ2-1; tentatively, D is TRBD1 (6 bases). There are 16 residues in the CDR3. Germline CDR1 reads KGHDR; CDR2 reads SFDVKD. Trimming pared 6 bases from V and 3 bases from J, leaving 17 bases between.

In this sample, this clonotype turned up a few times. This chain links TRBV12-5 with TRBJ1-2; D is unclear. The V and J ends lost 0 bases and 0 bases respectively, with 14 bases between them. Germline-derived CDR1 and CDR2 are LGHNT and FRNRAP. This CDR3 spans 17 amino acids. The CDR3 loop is CASGLVLDRTTNYGYTF. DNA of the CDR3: TGTGCTAGTGGTTTGGTACTGGACCGAACGACTAACTATGGCTACACCTTC.

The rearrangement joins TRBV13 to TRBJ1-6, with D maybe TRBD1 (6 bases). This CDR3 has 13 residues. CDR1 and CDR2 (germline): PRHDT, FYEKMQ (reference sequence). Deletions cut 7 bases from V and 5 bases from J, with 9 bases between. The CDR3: CASTAGDNSPLHF. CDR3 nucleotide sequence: TGTGCCAGCACGGCAGGGGATAATTCACCCCTCCACTTT.

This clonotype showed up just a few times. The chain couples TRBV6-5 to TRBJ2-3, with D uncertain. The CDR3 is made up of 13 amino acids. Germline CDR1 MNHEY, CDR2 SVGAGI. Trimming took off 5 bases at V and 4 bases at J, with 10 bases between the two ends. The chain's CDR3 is CASSQVNADTQYF. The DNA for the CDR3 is TGTGCCAGCAGTCAAGTAAACGCAGATACGCAGTATTTT.

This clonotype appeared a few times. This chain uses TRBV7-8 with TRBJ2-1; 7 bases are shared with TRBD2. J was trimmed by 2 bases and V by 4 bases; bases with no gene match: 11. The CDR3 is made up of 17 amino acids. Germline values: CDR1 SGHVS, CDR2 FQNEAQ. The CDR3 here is CASSSLAAAGPYNEQFF. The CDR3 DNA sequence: TGTGCCAGCAGCTCCCTGGCCGCAGCGGGGCCCTACAATGAGCAGTTCTTC.

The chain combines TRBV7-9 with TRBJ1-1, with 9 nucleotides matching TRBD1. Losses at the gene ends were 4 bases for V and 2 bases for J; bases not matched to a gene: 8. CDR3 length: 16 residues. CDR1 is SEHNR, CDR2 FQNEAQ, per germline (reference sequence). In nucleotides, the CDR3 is TGTGCCAGCAGCTCTCCGGGACAGGGACGTAACACTGAAGCTTTCTTT. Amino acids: CASSSPGQGRNTEAFF.

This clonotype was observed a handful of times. CDR3 bases: TGTGCCAGCAGCTTGTGGACGGGAACCGGGGAGCTGTTTTTT. Translation: CASSLWTGTGELFF. This rearrangement joins TRBV7-2 to TRBJ2-2; maybe TRBD2 (5 bases). Deletions cut 3 bases from V and 5 bases from J, with 10 bases between. Germline CDR1 and CDR2: SGHTA and FQGNSA. CDR3 size: 14 residues. Looking up the rest from reference TRBV7-2 and TRBJ2-2 gives the full variable domain: GAGVSQSPSNKVTEKGKDVELRCDPISGHTALYWYRQSLGQGLEFLIYFQGNSAPDKSGLPSDRFSAERTGGSVSTLTIQRTQQEDSAVYLCASSLWTGTGELFFGEGSRLTVL.

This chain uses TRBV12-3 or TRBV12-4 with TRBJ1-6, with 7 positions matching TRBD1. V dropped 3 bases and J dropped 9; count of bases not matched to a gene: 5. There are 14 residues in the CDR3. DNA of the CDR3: TGTGCCAGCAGTTTCGGACAGGTTACTTCACCCCTCCACTTT. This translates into CASSFGQVTSPLHF.

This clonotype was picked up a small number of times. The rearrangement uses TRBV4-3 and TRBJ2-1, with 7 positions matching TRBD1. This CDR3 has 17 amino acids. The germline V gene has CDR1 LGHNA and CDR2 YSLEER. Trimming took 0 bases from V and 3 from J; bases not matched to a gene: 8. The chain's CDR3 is CASSQDRQGTGYNEQFF. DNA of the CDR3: TGCGCCAGCAGCCAAGACCGACAGGGAACGGGCTACAATGAGCAGTTCTTC.

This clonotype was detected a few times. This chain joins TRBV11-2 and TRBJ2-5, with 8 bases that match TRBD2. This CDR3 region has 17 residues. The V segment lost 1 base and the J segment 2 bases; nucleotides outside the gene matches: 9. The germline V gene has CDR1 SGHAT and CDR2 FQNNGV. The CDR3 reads CASSLGLAGSSQETQYF. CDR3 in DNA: TGTGCCAGCAGCTTAGGCTTAGCGGGGTCCTCGCAAGAGACCCAGTACTTC.

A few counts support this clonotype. CDR3 protein: CASSLLLDLHNEQFF. In DNA form, the CDR3 reads TGTGCCAGCAGTTTACTACTAGATCTGCACAATGAGCAGTTCTTC. The chain joins TRBV28 to TRBJ2-1; D is possibly TRBD2 (5 bases). Deletions cut 2 bases from V and 5 bases from J, with 13 bases between. This CDR3 has 15 amino acids. Germline CDR1 MDHEN, CDR2 SYDVKM.

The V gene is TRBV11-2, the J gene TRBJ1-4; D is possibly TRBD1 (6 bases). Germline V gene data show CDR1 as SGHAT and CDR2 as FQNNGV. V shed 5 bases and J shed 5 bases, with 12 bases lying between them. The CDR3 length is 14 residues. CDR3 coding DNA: TGTGCCAGCAGCCCCGGACAGCTAAATGAAAAACTGTTTTTT. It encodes CASSPGQLNEKLFF. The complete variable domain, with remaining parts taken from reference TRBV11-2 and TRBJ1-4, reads EAGVAQSPRYKIIEKRQSVAFWCNPISGHATLYWYQQILGQGPKLLIQFQNNGVVDDSQLPKDRFSAERLKGVDSTLKIQPAKLEDSAVYLCASSPGQLNEKLFFGSGTQLSVL.

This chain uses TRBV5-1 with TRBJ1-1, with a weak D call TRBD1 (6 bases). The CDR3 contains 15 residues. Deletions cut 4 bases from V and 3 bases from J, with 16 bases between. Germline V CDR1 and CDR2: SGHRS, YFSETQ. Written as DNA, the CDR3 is TGCGCCAGCAGCGCCTCGCCAGGGGATCACACTGAAGCTTTCTTT. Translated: CASSASPGDHTEAFF.

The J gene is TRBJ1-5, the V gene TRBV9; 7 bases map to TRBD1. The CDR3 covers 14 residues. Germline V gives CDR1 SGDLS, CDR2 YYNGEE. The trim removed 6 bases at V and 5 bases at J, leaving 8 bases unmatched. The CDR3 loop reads CASNSGDSYQPQHF. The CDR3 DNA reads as TGTGCCAGCAACAGCGGGGACAGCTATCAGCCCCAGCATTTT.

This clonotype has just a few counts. The CDR3 is CASSYRAYNEQFF. For the CDR3, the DNA is TGTGCCAGCAGCTACCGAGCCTACAATGAGCAGTTCTTC. The chain employs TRBV6-6 and TRBJ2-1; D is ambiguous. The CDR3 is 13 amino acids. V was clipped by 6 bases and J by 2 bases, with 8 bases between them. Germline CDR1 is MNHNY and CDR2 is SVGAGI (reference sequence).

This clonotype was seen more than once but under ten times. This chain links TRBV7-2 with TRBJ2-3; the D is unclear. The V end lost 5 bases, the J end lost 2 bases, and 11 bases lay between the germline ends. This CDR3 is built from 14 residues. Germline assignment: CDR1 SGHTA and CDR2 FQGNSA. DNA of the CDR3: TGTGCCAGCAGCCGCCCTGACCTCACAGATACGCAGTATTTT. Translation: CASSRPDLTDTQYF.

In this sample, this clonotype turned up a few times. CDR3 amino acids: CASSYRPGTDEKLFF. Written as DNA, the CDR3 is TGTGCCAGCTCTTATCGGCCCGGGACGGATGAAAAACTGTTTTTT. J is TRBJ1-4 and V is TRBV12-3 or TRBV12-4; tentative D call: TRBD1 (5 bases). Trimming removed 8 bases from V and 6 bases from J, with 19 bases in between. CDR3 size: 15 residues.

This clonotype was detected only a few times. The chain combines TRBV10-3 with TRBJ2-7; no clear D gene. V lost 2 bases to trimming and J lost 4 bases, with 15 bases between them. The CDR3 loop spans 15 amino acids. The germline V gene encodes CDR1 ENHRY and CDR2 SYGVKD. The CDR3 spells CAISETLDTRYEQYF. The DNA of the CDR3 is TGTGCCATCAGTGAGACCCTTGACACGAGATACGAGCAGTACTTC.

CDR3 coding DNA: TGTGCCAGCAGCGGGGGCTTGGCGGGGAGTCTGCATACGCAGTATTTT. It translates to CASSGGLAGSLHTQYF. V and J are TRBV7-2 and TRBJ2-3; D may correspond to TRBD1 or TRBD2 (6 bases each). CDR1 SGHTA and CDR2 FQGNSA come from the germline V gene. With 5 bases removed from V and 7 bases from J, the gap between germline ends came to 22 bases. The CDR3 runs to 16 residues.

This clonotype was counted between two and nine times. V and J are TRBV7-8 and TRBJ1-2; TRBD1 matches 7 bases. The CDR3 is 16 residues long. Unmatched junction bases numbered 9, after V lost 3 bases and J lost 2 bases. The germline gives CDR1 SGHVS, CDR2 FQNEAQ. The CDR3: CASSFLQAGGNYGYTF. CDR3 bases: TGTGCCAGCAGCTTTCTGCAAGCAGGGGGAAACTATGGCTACACCTTC.

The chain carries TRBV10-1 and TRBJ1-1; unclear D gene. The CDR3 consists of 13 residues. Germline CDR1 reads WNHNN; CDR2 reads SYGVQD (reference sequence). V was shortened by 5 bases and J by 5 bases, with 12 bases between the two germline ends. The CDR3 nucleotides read TGCGCCAGCAGTTCTGGACCCGGGACTGAAGCTTTCTTT. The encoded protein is CASSSGPGTEAFF.

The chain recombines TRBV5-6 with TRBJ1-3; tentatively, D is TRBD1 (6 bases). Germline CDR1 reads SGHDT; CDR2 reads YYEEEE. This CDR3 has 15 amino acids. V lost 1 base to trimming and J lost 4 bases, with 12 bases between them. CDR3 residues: CASSLSGVPGNTIYF. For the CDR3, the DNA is TGTGCCAGCAGCTTGTCAGGGGTTCCCGGAAACACCATATATTTT.

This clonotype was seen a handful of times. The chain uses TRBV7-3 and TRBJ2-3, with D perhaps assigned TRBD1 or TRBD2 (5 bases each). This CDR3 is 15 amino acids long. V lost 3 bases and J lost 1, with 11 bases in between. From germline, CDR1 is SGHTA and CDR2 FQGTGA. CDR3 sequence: CASSLGDPRTDTQYF. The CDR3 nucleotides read TGTGCCAGCAGCTTGGGGGACCCCCGCACAGATACGCAGTATTTT.

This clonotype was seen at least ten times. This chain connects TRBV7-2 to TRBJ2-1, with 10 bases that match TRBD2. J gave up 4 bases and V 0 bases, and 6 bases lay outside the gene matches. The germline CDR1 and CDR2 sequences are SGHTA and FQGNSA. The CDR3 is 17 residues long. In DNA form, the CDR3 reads TGTGCCAGCAGCTTAGCGTCCCAGCGGGGGGGATACAATGAGCAGTTCTTC. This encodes CASSLASQRGGYNEQFF.